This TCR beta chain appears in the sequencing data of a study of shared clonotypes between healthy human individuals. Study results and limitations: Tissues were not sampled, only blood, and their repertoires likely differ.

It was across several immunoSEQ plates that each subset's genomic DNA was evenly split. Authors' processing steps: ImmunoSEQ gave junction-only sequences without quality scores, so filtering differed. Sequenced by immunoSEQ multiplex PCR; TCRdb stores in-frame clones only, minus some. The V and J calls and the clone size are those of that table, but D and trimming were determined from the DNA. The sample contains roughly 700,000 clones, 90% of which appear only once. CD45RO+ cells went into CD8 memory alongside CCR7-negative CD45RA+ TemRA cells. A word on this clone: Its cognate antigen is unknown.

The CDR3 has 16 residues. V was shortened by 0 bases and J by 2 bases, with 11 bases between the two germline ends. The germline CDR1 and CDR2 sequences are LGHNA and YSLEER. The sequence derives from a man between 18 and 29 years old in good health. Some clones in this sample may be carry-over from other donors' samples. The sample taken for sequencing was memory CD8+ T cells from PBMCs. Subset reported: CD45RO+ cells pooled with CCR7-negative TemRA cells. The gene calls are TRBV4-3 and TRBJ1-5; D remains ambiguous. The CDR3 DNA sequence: TGCGCCAGCAGCCAAGATTTCGGCAGCGGCAATCAGCCCCAGCATTTT. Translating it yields CASSQDFGSGNQPQHF.